This T cell receptor (beta chain) was captured by sequencing in a study of T cell repertoires in cytomegalovirus infection. Across the whole study: The public TCR beta signatures pointed to both CMV infection and matching HLA type.

This clonotype was counted ten times or more. What it binds is unknown. Study-wide results and caveats: Clonotypes of TCR beta that were HLA-C-restricted and CMV-specific dominated the ex vivo response. Carriage of CMV together with the relevant HLA was identifiable through cumulative public TCR beta family frequency.

This CDR3 region has 15 residues. From germline, CDR1 is SNHLY and CDR2 FYNNEI. The ends lost 4 bases at V and 2 bases at J; junction bases unmatched: 6. TCRdb reprocessed the reads via MiXCR and lists one record per CDR3 protein. There are 200,000 to 300,000 distinct CDR3 sequences in the sample; around an eighth occur only once, and 1.5% to 2% lies in the top ten. This chain uses TRBV2 with TRBJ1-1; 8 bases align to TRBD1. The clonotype was recovered from a human donor in good health (CMV status not recorded). Some clones in this sample may be carry-over from other donors' samples. Sequenced material: PBMCs. The CDR3 DNA reads TGTGCCAGCAGTGCCGGACAGGGAGAAAACACTGAAGCTTTCTTT. Protein: CASSAGQGENTEAFF.